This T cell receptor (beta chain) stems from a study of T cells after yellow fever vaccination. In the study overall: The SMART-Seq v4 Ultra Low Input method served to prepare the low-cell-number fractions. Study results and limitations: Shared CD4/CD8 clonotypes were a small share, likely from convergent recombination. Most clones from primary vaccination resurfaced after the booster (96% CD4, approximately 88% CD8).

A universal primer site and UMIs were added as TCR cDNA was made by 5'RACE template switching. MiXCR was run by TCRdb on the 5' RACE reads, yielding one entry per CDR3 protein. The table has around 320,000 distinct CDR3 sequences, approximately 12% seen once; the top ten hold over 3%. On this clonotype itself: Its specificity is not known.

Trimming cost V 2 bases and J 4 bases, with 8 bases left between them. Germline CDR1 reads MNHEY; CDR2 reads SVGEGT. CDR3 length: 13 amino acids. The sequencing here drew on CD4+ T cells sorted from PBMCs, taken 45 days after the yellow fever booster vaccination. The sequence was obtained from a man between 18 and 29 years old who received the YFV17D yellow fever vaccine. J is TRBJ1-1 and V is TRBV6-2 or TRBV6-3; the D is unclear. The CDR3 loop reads CASSYVLVTEAFF. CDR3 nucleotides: TGTGCCAGCAGTTACGTCCTGGTCACTGAAGCTTTCTTT.